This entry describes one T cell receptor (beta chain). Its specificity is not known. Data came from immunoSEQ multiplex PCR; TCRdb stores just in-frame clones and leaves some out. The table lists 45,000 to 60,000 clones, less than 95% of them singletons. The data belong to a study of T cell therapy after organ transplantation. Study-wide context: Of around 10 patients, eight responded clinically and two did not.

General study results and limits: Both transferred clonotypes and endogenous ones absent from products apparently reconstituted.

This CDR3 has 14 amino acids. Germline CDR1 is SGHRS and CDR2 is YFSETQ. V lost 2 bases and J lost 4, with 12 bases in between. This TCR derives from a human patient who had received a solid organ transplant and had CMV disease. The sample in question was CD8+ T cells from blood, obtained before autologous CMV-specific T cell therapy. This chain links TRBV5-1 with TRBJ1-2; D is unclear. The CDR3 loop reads CASSFSVASYGYTF. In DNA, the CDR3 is TGCGCCAGCAGCTTCTCAGTGGCGTCCTATGGCTACACCTTC. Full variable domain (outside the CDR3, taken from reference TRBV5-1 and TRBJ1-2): KAGVTQTPRYLIKTRGQQVTLSCSPISGHRSVSWYQQTPGQGLQFLFEYFSETQRNKGNFPGRFSGRQFSNSRSEMNVSTLELGDSALYLCASSFSVASYGYTFGSGTRLTVV.